This T cell receptor beta chain is from a study of OX40 agonist ivuxolimab in advanced cancers. For the study in its entirety: Ivuxolimab, which targeted the costimulatory receptor OX40 (CD134), was an agonistic, fully human IgG2 monoclonal antibody. The paper reports the monotherapy dose-escalation portion (N = 52 patients) of the phase I ivuxolimab trial. Intravenous ivuxolimab was administered to patients every 2 weeks at six dose levels: 0.01, 0.1, 0.3, 1.5, 3 and 10 mg/kg. Partial responses were achieved by three dose-escalation patients, of whom one had hepatocellular carcinoma and two had cutaneous melanoma. Among the 50 to 55 dose-escalation patients, 19 had hepatocellular carcinoma, approximately 15 melanoma, 9 renal cell carcinoma and 9 head and neck cancer. Peripheral TCRbeta sequencing was intended to test whether TCR sequence diversity was altered and clonal T-cell expansion was caused by ivuxolimab. Prior anti-PD-1, anti-PD-L1 or anti-CTLA-4 therapy was permitted, and checkpoint inhibitors had been received by less than 45% of dose-escalation patients. The dose-escalation cohort was about 87% male with a mean age of approximately 60 years, ranging from about 20 to 85.

V was cut back by 9 bases and J by 6 bases, leaving a gap of 14 bases between them. CDR1 is given as WSHSY and CDR2 as SAAADI, both from the germline V gene. The CDR3 has 13 amino acids, counting the end cysteine and phenylalanine. This entry keeps only the CDR3 DNA: 39 bases, framed from base 1. To note about this clone: The antigen it recognizes is unknown. Nothing much larger sits one base from this clone, and base qualities are not available.

General study outcomes and caveats: Antigen specificity was not determined for the clonally expanded peripheral T cells. Low levels of normalized T-cell clonal expansion were also seen in some patients who did not respond. After ivuxolimab, more expanded clones were found on average in CD8+ T cells than in CD4+ T cells. At doses of 0.1 to 3.0 mg/kg, clonal expansion of both CD4+ and CD8+ T cells in blood was seen between baseline and week 6. In the 0.1-3.0 mg/kg groups, partial responders had among the lowest normalized peripheral clonal expansion, particularly in CD8+ T cells.

Patients with a history of autoimmune disease or receiving systemic immunosuppression were excluded from the trial. Peripheral blood for TCR sequencing was collected from all dose cohorts at baseline, on cycle 4 day 1, and on cycle 7 day 1. Samples came from an open-label, multicenter, first-in-human phase I dose-escalation trial of ivuxolimab. Adults with locally advanced or metastatic melanoma, renal cell carcinoma, hepatocellular carcinoma or head and neck squamous cell carcinoma were enrolled in the trial. CD4+ and CD8+ T cells were sorted separately from peripheral blood before TCR sequencing. Genomic DNA was extracted from sorted cells for sequencing of the TCRbeta CDR3 region. The immunoSEQ Assay was used for sequencing of TCRbeta CDR3 regions. This immuneACCESS table, as held by TCRdb, lists in-frame sequences with V and J called but not all clones. Of the missing ones, under half trace to an unresolved V gene in checked studies; the others have no known cause. For this sample there are more than 55,000 clones; about 90% appear just once. Around 15% of the sample lies in the top ten.

Material: CD4+ or CD8+ T cells sorted from blood, obtained in a trial of the OX40 agonist ivuxolimab. The origin of this receptor is an adult with an advanced solid tumor such as melanoma, head and neck, liver or kidney cancer. The chain was built from TRBV10-2 and TRBJ2-2; the D element might be TRBD1 or TRBD2, as each aligns at 6 bases. The CDR3: CASSPRGAGELFF. The base sequence is TGCGCCAGTTCACCGAGGGGGGCCGGGGAGCTGTTTTTT.